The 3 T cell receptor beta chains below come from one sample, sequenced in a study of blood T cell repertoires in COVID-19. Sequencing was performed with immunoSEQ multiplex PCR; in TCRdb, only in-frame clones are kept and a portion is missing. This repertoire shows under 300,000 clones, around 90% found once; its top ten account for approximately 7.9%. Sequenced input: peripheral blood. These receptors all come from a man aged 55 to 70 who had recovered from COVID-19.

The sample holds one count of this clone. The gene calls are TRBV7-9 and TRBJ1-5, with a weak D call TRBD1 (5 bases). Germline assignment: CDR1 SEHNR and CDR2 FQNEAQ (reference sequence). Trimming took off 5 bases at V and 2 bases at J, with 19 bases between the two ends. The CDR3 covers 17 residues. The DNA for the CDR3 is TGTGCCAGCAGCCCGGGGGTGGCGGGATCGGGCAATCAGCCCCAGCATTTT. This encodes CASSPGVAGSGNQPQHF.

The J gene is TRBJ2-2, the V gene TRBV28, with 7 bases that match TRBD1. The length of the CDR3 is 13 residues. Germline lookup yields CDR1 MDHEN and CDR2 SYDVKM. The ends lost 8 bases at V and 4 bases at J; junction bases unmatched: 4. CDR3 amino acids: CASLGGATGELFF. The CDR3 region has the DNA TGTGCCAGCCTAGGGGGCGCCACCGGGGAGCTGTTTTTT. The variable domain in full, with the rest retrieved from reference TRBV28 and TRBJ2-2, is DVKVTQSSRYLVKRTGEKVFLECVQDMDHENMFWYRQDPGLGLRLIYFSYDVKMKEKGDIPEGYSVSREKKERFSLILESASTNQTSMYLCASLGGATGELFFGEGSRLTVL.

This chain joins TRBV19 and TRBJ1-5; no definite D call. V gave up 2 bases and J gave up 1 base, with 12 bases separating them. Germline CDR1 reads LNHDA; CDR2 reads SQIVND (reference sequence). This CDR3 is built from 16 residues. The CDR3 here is CASSIRSPASNQPQHF. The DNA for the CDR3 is TGTGCCAGTAGTATACGCAGCCCAGCGAGCAATCAGCCCCAGCATTTT.